The 22 T cell receptor beta chains given below trace back to one sample, sequenced in a study of lymphopenia after photon versus proton radiotherapy. Measured with immunoSEQ multiplex PCR; TCRdb has only the in-frame clones, and not every one. The table records more than 45,000 clones, approximately 84% of them present only once. Source: peripheral blood, taken from a patient treated with proton-based radiotherapy. All receptors come from a man in his 60s with pancreatic cancer.

The chain carries TRBV6-5 and TRBJ2-5; 7 bases fit TRBD1. This CDR3 spans 15 amino acids. The germline V gene encodes CDR1 MNHEY and CDR2 SVGAGI. Unmatched junction bases numbered 6, after V lost 0 bases and J lost 5 bases. The CDR3 nucleotides read TGTGCCAGCAGTTACTCACAGGGGTTTGGGGAGACCCAGTACTTC. Encoded protein: CASSYSQGFGETQYF.

The chain has TRBV11-2 and TRBJ2-1; 13 bases align to TRBD2. The CDR3 runs 14 residues. Germline CDR1 is SGHAT and CDR2 is FQNNGV. The junction had 3 bases not matched to a gene; V was cut back by 4 bases and J by 9 bases. In DNA form, the CDR3 reads TGTGCCAGCAGCTGGACTAGCGGGAGCGCTGAGCAGTTCTTC. Its protein product is CASSWTSGSAEQFF.

The rearrangement joins TRBV4-3 to TRBJ2-1; 11 nucleotides line up with TRBD2. The CDR3 extends over 18 amino acids. V lost 1 base to trimming and J lost 8 bases; unmatched junction nucleotides: 13. The V gene's germline CDR1 is LGHNA and CDR2 YSLEER. CDR3 loop: CASSQVWGELAGGDEQFF. The CDR3 DNA is TGCGCCAGCAGCCAAGTATGGGGCGAGCTAGCGGGGGGTGATGAGCAGTTCTTC.

V usage is TRBV7-2 and J usage is TRBJ1-4, with D possibly matching TRBD1 (5 bases). V lost 4 bases, J lost 0 bases, and 12 bases lay in between. The CDR3 consists of 16 residues. From germline, CDR1 is SGHTA and CDR2 FQGNSA. In nucleotides, the CDR3 is TGTGCCAGCAGCTATGGACATAAAGCAACTAATGAAAAACTGTTTTTT. As protein: CASSYGHKATNEKLFF.

This clone was found a few times. The rearrangement links TRBV27 to TRBJ2-2, with a weak D call TRBD1 (8 bases). Trimming cost V 2 bases and J 5 bases, with 12 bases left between them. Germline CDR1 and CDR2: MNHEY and SMNVEV (reference sequence). CDR3 length: 15 residues. CDR3 protein: CASSLHRGGTGELFF. CDR3 DNA sequence: TGTGCCAGCAGTTTACACAGGGGGGGTACCGGGGAGCTGTTTTTT.

The chain combines TRBV5-1 with TRBJ2-5; no clear D. This CDR3 has 13 residues. V lost 0 bases to trimming and J lost 2 bases, with 5 bases between them. CDR1 and CDR2 from the germline V gene are SGHRS and YFSETQ. CDR3: CASSLGQQETQYF. CDR3 sequence (DNA): TGCGCCAGCAGCTTGGGGCAGCAAGAGACCCAGTACTTC.

In this sample, this clone turned up a few times. The chain employs TRBV28 and TRBJ1-2; no clear D gene. Germline CDR1 is MDHEN and CDR2 is SYDVKM. With 3 bases removed from V and 8 bases from J, the gap between germline ends came to 7 bases. The CDR3 runs 11 residues. The CDR3 here is CASSFGIGYTF. The DNA of the CDR3 is TGTGCCAGCAGTTTCGGTATCGGCTACACCTTC.

CDR3 in amino acids: CASRSGQGRTEAFF. CDR3 bases: TGCGCCAGCCGATCAGGACAGGGGAGGACTGAAGCTTTCTTT. V is TRBV5-1 and J is TRBJ1-1, with 9 bases aligning to TRBD1. The CDR3 has 14 amino acids. Germline CDR1 is SGHRS and CDR2 is YFSETQ. V was clipped by 7 bases and J by 5 bases; unmatched bases: 9.

The chain is built from TRBV7-9 and TRBJ1-2, with D perhaps matching TRBD1 (6 bases). The CDR3 totals 12 residues. Germline values: CDR1 SEHNR, CDR2 FQNEAQ (reference sequence). Deletions cut 3 bases from V and 5 bases from J, with 7 bases between. The CDR3 DNA sequence: TGTGCCAGCAGCTTCAGGGGATATGGCTACACCTTC. Translating gives CASSFRGYGYTF.

The rearrangement links TRBV27 to TRBJ2-2; TRBD1 aligns across 9 bases. This CDR3 has 18 amino acids. Germline CDR1 and CDR2: MNHEY and SMNVEV (reference sequence). Losses at the gene ends were 2 bases for V and 3 bases for J; bases not matched to a gene: 10. The CDR3 sequence: CASSLGWGQGGDTGELFF. CDR3 DNA sequence: TGTGCCAGCAGTTTAGGTTGGGGACAGGGAGGGGACACCGGGGAGCTGTTTTTT.

This clone was found a few times. This chain joins TRBV6-1 and TRBJ1-1; D is undetermined. Germline V gene lookup returns CDR1 MNHNS and CDR2 SASEGT. The CDR3 is 13 residues long. Trimming removed 5 bases at V and 5 bases at J, with 12 bases between. This CDR3 reads CASSSKGGTEAFF. For the CDR3, the DNA is TGTGCCAGCAGTTCGAAGGGCGGTACTGAAGCTTTCTTT.

This clone was seen only a few times. The chain uses TRBV5-4 and TRBJ2-1; the match to TRBD2 covers 12 bases. The germline V gene has CDR1 SGHNT and CDR2 YYREEE (reference sequence). V was clipped by 4 bases and J by 2 bases; unmatched bases: 10. The CDR3 runs 18 residues. The CDR3 region has the DNA TGTGCCAGCAGCGCTAGAGGACTAGCGGGAACCGCCTACAATGAGCAGTTCTTC. It is translated as CASSARGLAGTAYNEQFF.

The chain uses TRBV28 and TRBJ2-1; 14 bases align to TRBD2. Germline CDR1 MDHEN, CDR2 SYDVKM. Unmatched junction bases numbered 6, after V lost 8 bases and J lost 9 bases. The CDR3 has 14 amino acids. The CDR3 loop is CASAGTSGSVEQFF. The CDR3 region has the DNA TGTGCCAGCGCCGGGACTAGCGGGAGTGTTGAGCAGTTCTTC.

V and J are TRBV4-2 and TRBJ2-7, with a weak D call TRBD1 (6 bases). CDR1 LGHNA and CDR2 YNFKEQ come from the germline V gene. This CDR3 comprises 14 residues. Trimming shortened V by 3 bases and J by 5 bases, and 14 bases separated the two germline ends. As DNA, the CDR3 is TGTGCCAGCAGCCAGGTCGGACAGTTTCACGAGCAGTACTTC. Amino acid sequence: CASSQVGQFHEQYF.

This chain connects TRBV15 to TRBJ2-6, with D perhaps TRBD2 (6 bases). The CDR3 spans 19 residues. Germline CDR1 LNHNV, CDR2 YYDKDF (reference sequence). The germline V and J ends were trimmed by 0 bases and 0 bases, with 15 bases remaining between them. CDR3 bases: TGTGCCACCAGCAGAGATTTGGGGGGTTACGGCTCTGGGGCCAACGTCCTGACTTTC. Its protein product is CATSRDLGGYGSGANVLTF.

The chain couples TRBV27 to TRBJ2-1, with 8 bases matching TRBD1. The CDR3 spans 17 residues. V was pared by 3 bases and J by 8 bases, with 15 bases of the junction left unmatched. Germline values: CDR1 MNHEY, CDR2 SMNVEV (reference sequence). Here the CDR3 DNA reads TGTGCCAGCAGTTTTGATTCGATGGGTCAGGGGGCACATGAGCAGTTCTTC. Amino acid sequence: CASSFDSMGQGAHEQFF.

The chain recombines TRBV28 with TRBJ2-7, with D tentatively TRBD2 (5 bases). CDR1 MDHEN and CDR2 SYDVKM come from the germline V gene. The CDR3 length is 15 residues. The V gene lost 2 bases and the J gene lost 2 bases, with 13 bases spanning the gap. For the CDR3, the DNA is TGTGCCAGCAGTTTACCCGGTCAGACTACCTACGAGCAGTACTTC. Translation gives CASSLPGQTTYEQYF.

The CDR3 region is CASSSAGRSYNEQFF. The CDR3 DNA follows: TGTGCCAGCAGCTCGGCCGGGCGGAGTTACAATGAGCAGTTCTTC. The rearrangement links TRBV5-8 to TRBJ2-1, with D unresolved. Germline CDR1 and CDR2: SGHTS and YDEGEE. V lost 3 bases, J lost 4 bases, and 14 bases lay in between. This CDR3 contains 15 residues.

The chain carries TRBV29-1 and TRBJ2-5; TRBD2 matches 15 bases. CDR1 SQVTM and CDR2 ANQGSEA come from the germline V gene. V was clipped by 5 bases and J by 7 bases; unmatched bases: 2. CDR3 length: 13 amino acids. CDR3 DNA sequence: TGCAGCGTTCGGACTAGCGGGGGGGCGACCCAGTACTTC. Its translation is CSVRTSGGATQYF.

V and J are TRBV9 and TRBJ1-3; D unresolved. This CDR3 spans 14 amino acids. Germline lookup yields CDR1 SGDLS and CDR2 YYNGEE. Trimming pared 0 bases from V and 4 bases from J, leaving 8 bases between. The DNA for the CDR3 is TGTGCCAGCAGCGTAGCGGACGCGGGAAACACCATATATTTT. Protein sequence: CASSVADAGNTIYF.

The chain carries TRBV27 and TRBJ2-2, with D hard to call. V was shortened by 7 bases and J by 3 bases, with 12 bases between the two germline ends. Germline V gene data show CDR1 as MNHEY and CDR2 as SMNVEV (reference sequence). The CDR3 sequence is 14 residues long. CDR3 in amino acids: CASTRPSHTGELFF. The CDR3 bases are TGTGCCAGCACCCGTCCTTCTCACACCGGGGAGCTGTTTTTT.

J is TRBJ2-7 and V is TRBV9; 9 nucleotides line up with TRBD2. The CDR3 is made up of 14 amino acids. V gave up 7 bases and J gave up 1 base; unmatched junction bases: 6. CDR1 is SGDLS, CDR2 YYNGEE, per germline. The CDR3 DNA follows: TGTGCCAGCGGTAGCGGGAGAGATTCCTACGAGCAGTACTTC. Translating it yields CASGSGRDSYEQYF.